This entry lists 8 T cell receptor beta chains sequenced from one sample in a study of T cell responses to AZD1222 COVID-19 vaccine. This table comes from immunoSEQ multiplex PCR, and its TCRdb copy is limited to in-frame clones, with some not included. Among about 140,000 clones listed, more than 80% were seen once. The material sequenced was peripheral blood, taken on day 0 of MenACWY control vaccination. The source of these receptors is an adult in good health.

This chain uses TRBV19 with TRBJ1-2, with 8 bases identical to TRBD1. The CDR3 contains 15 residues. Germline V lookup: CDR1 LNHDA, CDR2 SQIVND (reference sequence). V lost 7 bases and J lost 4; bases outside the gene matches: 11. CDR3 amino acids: CASTPVSQGAYGYTF. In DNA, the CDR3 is TGTGCCAGTACCCCTGTGAGTCAGGGGGCCTATGGCTACACCTTC.

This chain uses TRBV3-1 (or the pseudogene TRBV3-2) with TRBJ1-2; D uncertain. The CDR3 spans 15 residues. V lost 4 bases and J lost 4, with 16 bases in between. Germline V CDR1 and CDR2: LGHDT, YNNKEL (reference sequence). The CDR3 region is CASSRTPSRTYGYTF. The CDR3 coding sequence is TGTGCCAGCAGCCGAACCCCGAGCAGGACCTATGGCTACACCTTC.

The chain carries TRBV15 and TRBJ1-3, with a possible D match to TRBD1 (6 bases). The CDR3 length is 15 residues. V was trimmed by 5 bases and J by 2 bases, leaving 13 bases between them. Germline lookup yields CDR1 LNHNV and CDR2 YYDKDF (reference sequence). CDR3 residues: CATSGQPFAGNTIYF. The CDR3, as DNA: TGTGCCACCAGCGGACAGCCCTTCGCTGGAAACACCATATATTTT.

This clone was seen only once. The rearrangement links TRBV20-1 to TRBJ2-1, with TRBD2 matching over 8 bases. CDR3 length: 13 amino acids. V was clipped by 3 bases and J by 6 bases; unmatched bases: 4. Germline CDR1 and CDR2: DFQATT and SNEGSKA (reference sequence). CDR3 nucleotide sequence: TGCAGTGCTAGTATCGGGGGGGTCAATGAGCAGTTCTTC. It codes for CSASIGGVNEQFF.

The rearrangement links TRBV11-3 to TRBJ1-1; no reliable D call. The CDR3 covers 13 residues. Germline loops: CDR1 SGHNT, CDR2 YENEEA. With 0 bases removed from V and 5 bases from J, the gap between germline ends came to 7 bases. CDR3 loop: CASSLEWQTEAFF. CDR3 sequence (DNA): TGTGCCAGCAGCTTAGAGTGGCAGACTGAAGCTTTCTTT.

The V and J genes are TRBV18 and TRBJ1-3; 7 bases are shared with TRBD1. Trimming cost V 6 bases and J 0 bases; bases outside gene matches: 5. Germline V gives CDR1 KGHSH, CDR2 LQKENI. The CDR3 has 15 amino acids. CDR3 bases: TGTGCCAGCTCGTTTCAGGGGGACTCTGGAAACACCATATATTTT. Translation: CASSFQGDSGNTIYF.

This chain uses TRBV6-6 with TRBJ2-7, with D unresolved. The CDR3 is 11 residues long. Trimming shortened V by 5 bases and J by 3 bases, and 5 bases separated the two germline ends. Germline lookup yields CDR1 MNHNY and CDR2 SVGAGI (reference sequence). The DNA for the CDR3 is TGTGCCAGCAGTAATTACTACGAGCAGTACTTC. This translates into CASSNYYEQYF.

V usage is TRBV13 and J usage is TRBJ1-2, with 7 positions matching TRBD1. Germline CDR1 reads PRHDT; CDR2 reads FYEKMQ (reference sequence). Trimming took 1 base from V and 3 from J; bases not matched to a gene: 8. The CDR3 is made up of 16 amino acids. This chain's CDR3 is CASSLEAGGLDYGYTF. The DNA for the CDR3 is TGTGCCAGCAGCTTAGAGGCAGGGGGACTGGACTATGGCTACACCTTC.